The clone carrying this T cell receptor (beta chain) was counted only a few times. This CDR3 has 16 amino acids. The germline V gene encodes CDR1 SGHAT and CDR2 FQNNGV. Unmatched junction bases numbered 5, after V lost 2 bases and J lost 3 bases. A second roughly 6 to 11 cycle PCR used barcoded and J-beta primers. TCRdb ran MiXCR on the 5' RACE reads and lists one entry per CDR3 protein. This table holds 700,000 to 900,000 distinct CDR3 sequences, approximately 53% found once. This entry is derived from a study of blood T cells in healthy people across ages. This TCR was sampled from a man older than 75 in good health. The rearrangement uses TRBV11-2 and TRBJ2-7; TRBD2 aligns across 12 bases. Sequencing was carried out using blood. In nucleotides, the CDR3 is TGTGCCAGCAGCTTAAGCCTAGCGGGAGGGCGCTACGAGCAGTACTTC. The encoded protein is CASSLSLAGGRYEQYF.